This T cell receptor beta chain was captured by sequencing in a study of regulatory dendritic cells for organ transplantation. Study-wide findings and caveats: Of resting T cell subsets, memory CD8+ had the most alloreactive clonotypes. Alloreactive memory CD8+ T cell pools varied considerably between individuals. Memory CD8+ T cells were the most oligoclonal; naive cells were highly diverse.

Turning to this clone: Its target is unknown.

Per germline, CDR1 MNHNS and CDR2 SASEGT. The CDR3 sequence is 15 residues long. Trimming took 1 base from V and 5 from J, leaving 11 bases between them. The repertoire was sequenced with immunoSEQ multiplex PCR; TCRdb's copy has only in-frame clones and lacks some. The sample includes under 35,000 clones, 70% to 90% seen only once; the top ten take over 0.05%. The clonotype comes from a human donor in good health. The chain has TRBV6-1 and TRBJ1-4, with a weak D call TRBD1 (6 bases). The sample taken for sequencing was naive CD4+ T cells from blood. Subset specified: CD45RA+ naive T cells. The CDR3 nucleotides read TGTGCCAGCAGTGAAGGGGGGGCGGGGAATGAAAAACTGTTTTTT. This codes for CASSEGGAGNEKLFF.